Following are 5 T cell receptor beta chains from one sample sequenced in a study of T-cell reconstitution after alpha-beta-depleted transplantation in children. The TCRbeta library incorporated unique molecular identifiers. TCRdb re-derived calls from the PCR reads in MiXCR, one entry per CDR3 protein. The table lists about 980,000 distinct CDR3 sequences, about 26% of them singletons. This specimen was PBMCs, mostly from graft donor cells, taken 360 days after TCRalphabeta/CD19-depleted stem cell transplant. These receptors were collected from a boy under three years old who had a stem cell transplant for SCID, so the T cells may come from the graft donor.

Concerning this clonotype: The CDR3 ends on some other residue instead of the conserved phenylalanine or tryptophan, so this is likely a read error. This chain uses TRBV7-2 with TRBJ1-4; D might be TRBD1 (5 bases). V was pared by 5 bases and J by 3 bases, with 13 bases between. CDR1 and CDR2 (germline): SGHTA, FQGNSA. The CDR3 contains 15 residues. The CDR3 is CASSGWPRANEKLFS. Written as DNA, the CDR3 is TGTGCCAGCAGCGGGTGGCCCAGGGCTAATGAAAAACTGTTTTCT.

The CDR3 region is CASSFGYTNRNYGYTF. In DNA form, the CDR3 reads TGCGCCAGCAGCTTCGGCTATACCAATCGGAACTATGGCTACACCTTC. This sequence joins TRBV5-1 and TRBJ1-2; unclear D gene. The CDR3 has 16 residues. V was pared by 2 bases and J by 2 bases, with 16 bases between. Germline V gene sequence: CDR1 SGHRS, CDR2 YFSETQ. Using reference TRBV5-1 and TRBJ1-2 for the parts outside the CDR3, the full variable domain is KAGVTQTPRYLIKTRGQQVTLSCSPISGHRSVSWYQQTPGQGLQFLFEYFSETQRNKGNFPGRFSGRQFSNSRSEMNVSTLELGDSALYLCASSFGYTNRNYGYTFGSGTRLTVV.

The chain links TRBV7-9 to TRBJ2-7; 10 bases are shared with TRBD1. V shed 4 bases, J shed 4 bases, and the junction held 4 bases outside the gene matches. Germline CDR1 reads SEHNR; CDR2 reads FQNEAQ (reference sequence). The CDR3 consists of 14 residues. CDR3 nucleotides: TGTGCCAGCAGCTCGGGACAGGGGAAATACGAGCAGTACTTC. It is translated as CASSSGQGKYEQYF.

The chain carries TRBV13 and TRBJ2-1; 9 nucleotides line up with TRBD1. Germline V gene sequence: CDR1 PRHDT, CDR2 FYEKMQ (reference sequence). The junction had 5 bases not matched to a gene; V was cut back by 5 bases and J by 6 bases. CDR3 length equals 14 residues. In DNA form, the CDR3 reads TGTGCCAGCAGCACGGGACAGGGTATCAATGAGCAGTTCTTC. Its translation is CASSTGQGINEQFF.

This clonotype was seen once. This chain links TRBV18 with TRBJ2-5; 11 bases match TRBD1. The CDR3 is made up of 15 amino acids. The J segment lost 5 bases and the V segment lost 2 bases, leaving 4 bases of the junction unmatched. Germline CDR1 and CDR2: KGHSH and LQKENI. The CDR3 reads CASSPGQGAVETQYF. In DNA form, the CDR3 reads TGTGCCAGCTCACCAGGACAGGGGGCAGTTGAGACCCAGTACTTC.